This T cell receptor beta chain was identified during a study of cytomegalovirus exposure and HLA in healthy donors. Whole-study results and caveats: TCR sequences were mostly rare, though some public TCRs occurred in many donors. The study flagged around 160 TCR beta chains as cytomegalovirus-associated.

Among the donors, all were healthy bone marrow donors. It was with 60 Vbeta and 13 Jbeta primers that the PCR ran. Per the study methods: It was a later analysis that counted roughly 79 million unique TCR beta chains, of which roughly 11 million were shared. Method: immunoSEQ multiplex PCR; TCRdb's copy keeps in-frame clones and lacks some. The DNA was the basis for D and trimming; V, J and clone size are from that table. The repertoire has under 200,000 clones, 68% of them found once; the top ten carry just under 4.5%. This CDR3 is built from 17 residues. V lost 2 bases to trimming and J lost 0 bases, with 14 bases between them. From germline, CDR1 is SGHVS and CDR2 FQNEAQ. On this clone: The antigen remains undetermined.

Sequencing used PBMCs. The sequence derives from a woman under 30 in good health and CMV-seropositive. This rearrangement joins TRBV7-8 to TRBJ2-1; possible D gene TRBD2, 6 bases. CDR3 sequence reads: CASSLLQIGSSYNEQFF. CDR3 bases: TGTGCCAGCAGCTTACTTCAAATCGGGAGCTCCTACAATGAGCAGTTCTTC.